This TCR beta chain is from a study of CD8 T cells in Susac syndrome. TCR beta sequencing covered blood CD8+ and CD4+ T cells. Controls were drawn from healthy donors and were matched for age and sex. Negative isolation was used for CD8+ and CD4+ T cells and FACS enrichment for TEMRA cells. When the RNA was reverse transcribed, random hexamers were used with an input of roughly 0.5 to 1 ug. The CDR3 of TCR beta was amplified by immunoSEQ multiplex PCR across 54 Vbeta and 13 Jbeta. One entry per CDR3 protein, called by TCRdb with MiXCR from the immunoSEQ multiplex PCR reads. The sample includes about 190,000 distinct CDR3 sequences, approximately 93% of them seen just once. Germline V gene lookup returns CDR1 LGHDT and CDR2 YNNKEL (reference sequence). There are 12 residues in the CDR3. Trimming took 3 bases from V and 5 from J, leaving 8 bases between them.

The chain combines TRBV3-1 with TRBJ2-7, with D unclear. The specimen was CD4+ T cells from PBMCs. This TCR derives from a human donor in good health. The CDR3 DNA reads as TGTGCCAGCAGCCAGGGAACCCACGAGCAGTACTTC. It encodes CASSQGTHEQYF.